The rows below give T cell receptor beta chains drawn from one sample of a study of shared clonotypes between healthy human individuals. Generated by immunoSEQ multiplex PCR, the TCRdb table keeps only in-frame clones and is missing some. The sample yields 1,500,000 or so clones, approximately 97% seen once. Sequenced sample: naive CD4+ T cells sorted from blood. Receptors originate from a man younger than 40 in good health. Both conserved end residues are part of each CDR3. The D gene is left open where the match is weak. Clone sizes are given selectively: once, few, many, or a class where the clone is expanded.

j_call d_call clone_size v_call cdr3_nt cdr3_aa
TRBJ2-7 TRBD2 NA TRBV4-1 TGCGCCAGCAGCCAGAGGACTAGCGGGAGAGGAAACGAGCAGTACTTC CASSQRTSGRGNEQYF
TRBJ2-5 TRBD2 NA TRBV29-1 TGCAGCGTCCGGGGGGGGGCGATCGGGACCCAGTACTTC CSVRGGAIGTQYF
TRBJ2-7 NA once TRBV10-1 TGCGCCAGCAGTGGGACATTCGCCTACGAGCAGTACTTC CASSGTFAYEQYF
TRBJ1-3 NA NA TRBV7-9 TGTGCCAGCAGCAACGCGTTTGACTCTGGAAACACCATATATTTT CASSNAFDSGNTIYF
TRBJ2-7 TRBD2 NA TRBV28 TGTGCCAGCAGTTTACGGGCGGGAGTTTCCCACGAGCAGTACTTC CASSLRAGVSHEQYF
TRBJ2-7 TRBD2 NA TRBV9 TGTGCCAGCAGCCCGGGAGGGTTCATGTCCTACGAGCAGTACTTC CASSPGGFMSYEQYF
TRBJ2-7 NA NA TRBV5-1 TGCGCCAGCAGCCCCGGGACGTTATCCTACGAGCAGTACTTC CASSPGTLSYEQYF
TRBJ2-5 NA NA TRBV7-8 TGTGCCAGCAGCTTAGCGCCAATCGTCCTGGGCCAAGAGACCCAGTACTTC CASSLAPIVLGQETQYF
TRBJ2-3 TRBD2 NA TRBV6-5 TGTGCCAGCAGTTACGGTCGCGGGAGGGGCACAGATACGCAGTATTTT CASSYGRGRGTDTQYF
TRBJ1-3 NA NA TRBV9 TGTGCCAGCAGCGTAGGTCCCTCGACAAGAAGTGGAAACACCATATATTTT CASSVGPSTRSGNTIYF